Reported below is one TCR beta chain. What it binds is unknown. The data were taken from a study of T cell responses to AZD1222 COVID-19 vaccine. The study's findings and limits: The study identified only five to seven AZD1222 recipients as seropositive at baseline. Regions 160-218 and 743-854 held dominance among vaccine-associated CD4 TCRs, which spanned spike.

CDR1 is SGHRS and CDR2 is YFSETQ in the germline V gene. The V segment lost 4 bases and the J segment 5 bases; nucleotides outside the gene matches: 4. The CDR3 contains 13 residues. Profiling relied on immunoSEQ multiplex PCR, and the TCRdb table lists in-frame clones only, not all of them. This sample yields roughly 160,000 clones, of which around nine tenths are seen a single time; 0.85% to 1.1% belongs to the top ten. The rearrangement joins TRBV5-1 to TRBJ1-1, with TRBD1 matching over 8 bases. The receptor was derived from an adult who received the AZD1222 COVID-19 vaccine. The sequenced sample was peripheral blood, obtained 28 days after the second AZD1222 dose. Written as DNA, the CDR3 is TGCGCCAGCAGCAAGACAGGGGTAACTGAAGCTTTCTTT. Translated: CASSKTGVTEAFF.